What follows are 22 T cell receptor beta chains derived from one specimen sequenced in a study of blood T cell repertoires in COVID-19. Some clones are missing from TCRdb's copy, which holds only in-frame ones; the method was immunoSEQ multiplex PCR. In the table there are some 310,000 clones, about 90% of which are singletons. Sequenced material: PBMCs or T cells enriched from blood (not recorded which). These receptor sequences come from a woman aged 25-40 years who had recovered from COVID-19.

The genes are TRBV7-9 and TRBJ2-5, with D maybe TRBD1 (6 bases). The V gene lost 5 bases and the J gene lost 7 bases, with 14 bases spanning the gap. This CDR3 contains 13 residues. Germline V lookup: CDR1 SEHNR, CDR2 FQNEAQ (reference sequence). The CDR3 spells CASSQGQLGTQYF. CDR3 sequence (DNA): TGTGCCAGCAGCCAGGGACAATTGGGGACCCAGTACTTC. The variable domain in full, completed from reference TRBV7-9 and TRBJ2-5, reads DTGVSQNPRHKITKRGQNVTFRCDPISEHNRLYWYRQTLGQGPEFLTYFQNEAQLEKSRLLSDRFSAERPKGSFSTLEIQRTEQGDSAMYLCASSQGQLGTQYFGPGTRLLVL.

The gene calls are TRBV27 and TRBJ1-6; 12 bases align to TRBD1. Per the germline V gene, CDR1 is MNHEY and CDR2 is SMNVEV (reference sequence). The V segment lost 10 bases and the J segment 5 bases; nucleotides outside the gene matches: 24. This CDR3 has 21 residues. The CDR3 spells CANSRVNPGQGANEDNSPLHF. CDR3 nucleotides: TGTGCCAACTCAAGGGTAAACCCGGGACAGGGGGCAAATGAAGATAATTCACCCCTCCACTTT.

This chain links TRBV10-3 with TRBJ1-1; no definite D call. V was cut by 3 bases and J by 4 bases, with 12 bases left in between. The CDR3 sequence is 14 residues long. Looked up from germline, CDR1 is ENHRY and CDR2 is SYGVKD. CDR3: CAISDQGASTEAFF. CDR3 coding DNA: TGTGCCATCAGTGACCAAGGAGCGAGCACTGAAGCTTTCTTT.

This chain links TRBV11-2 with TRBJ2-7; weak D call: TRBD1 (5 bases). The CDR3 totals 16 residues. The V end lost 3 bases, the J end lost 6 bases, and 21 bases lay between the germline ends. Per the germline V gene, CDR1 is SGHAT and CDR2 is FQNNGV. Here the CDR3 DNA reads TGTGCCAGCAGCTTTGTTGCAGGGTCCTCCGGCCGCGAGCAGTACTTC. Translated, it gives CASSFVAGSSGREQYF.

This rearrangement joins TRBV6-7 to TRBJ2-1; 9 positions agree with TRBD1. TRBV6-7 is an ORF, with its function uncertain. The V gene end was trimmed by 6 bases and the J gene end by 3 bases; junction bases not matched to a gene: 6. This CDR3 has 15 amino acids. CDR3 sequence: CASSLGTGLYNEQFF. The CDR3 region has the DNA TGTGCCAGCAGCCTCGGGACAGGGCTCTACAATGAGCAGTTCTTC.

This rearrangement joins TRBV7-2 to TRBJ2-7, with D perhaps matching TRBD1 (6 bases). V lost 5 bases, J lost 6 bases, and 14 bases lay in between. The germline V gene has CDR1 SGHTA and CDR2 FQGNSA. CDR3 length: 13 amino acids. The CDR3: CASSPRQDGEQYF. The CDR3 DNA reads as TGTGCCAGCAGCCCCAGACAGGACGGCGAGCAGTACTTC.

The chain's CDR3 is CASSYPLGEDNEQFF. CDR3 sequence (DNA): TGTGCCAGCAGCTATCCCTTGGGGGAGGACAATGAGCAGTTCTTC. V is TRBV11-2 and J is TRBJ2-1; D possibly corresponds to TRBD2 (6 bases). Germline CDR1 SGHAT, CDR2 FQNNGV. The CDR3 consists of 15 residues. V shed 4 bases and J shed 5 bases, with 15 bases lying between them.

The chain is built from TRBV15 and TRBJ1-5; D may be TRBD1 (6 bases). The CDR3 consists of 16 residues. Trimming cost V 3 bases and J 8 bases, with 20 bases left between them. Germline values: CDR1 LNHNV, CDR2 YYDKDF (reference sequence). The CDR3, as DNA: TGTGCCACCAGCAGGGAAAATACAGGGTACTCAAAGCCCCAGCATTTT. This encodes CATSRENTGYSKPQHF.

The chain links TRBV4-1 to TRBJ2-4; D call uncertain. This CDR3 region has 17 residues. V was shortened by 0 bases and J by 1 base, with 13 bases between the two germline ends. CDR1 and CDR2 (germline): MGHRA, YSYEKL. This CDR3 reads CASSQDPSELAKNIQYF. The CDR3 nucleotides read TGCGCCAGCAGCCAAGACCCTAGTGAACTGGCCAAAAACATTCAGTACTTC.

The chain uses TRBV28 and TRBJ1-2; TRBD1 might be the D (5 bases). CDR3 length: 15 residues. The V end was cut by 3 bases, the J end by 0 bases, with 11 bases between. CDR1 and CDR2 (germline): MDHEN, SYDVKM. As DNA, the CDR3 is TGTGCCAGCAGTTTCCAGGGATTTTCTAACTATGGCTACACCTTC. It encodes CASSFQGFSNYGYTF.

CDR3 DNA sequence: TGTGCCAGTAGTATAGTTGGGGGGGATCAGCCCCAGCATTTT. It is translated as CASSIVGGDQPQHF. The rearrangement links TRBV19 to TRBJ1-5; D possibly corresponds to TRBD1 (5 bases). V lost 1 base, J lost 5 bases, and 9 bases lay in between. In germline, CDR1 is LNHDA, CDR2 SQIVND (reference sequence). The CDR3 extends over 14 amino acids.

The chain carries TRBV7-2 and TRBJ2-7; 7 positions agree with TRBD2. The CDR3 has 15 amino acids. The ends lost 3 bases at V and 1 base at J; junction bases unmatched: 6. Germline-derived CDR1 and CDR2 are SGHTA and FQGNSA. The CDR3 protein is CASSLNREVSYEQYF. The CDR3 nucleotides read TGTGCCAGCAGCTTGAACCGGGAGGTTTCCTACGAGCAGTACTTC.

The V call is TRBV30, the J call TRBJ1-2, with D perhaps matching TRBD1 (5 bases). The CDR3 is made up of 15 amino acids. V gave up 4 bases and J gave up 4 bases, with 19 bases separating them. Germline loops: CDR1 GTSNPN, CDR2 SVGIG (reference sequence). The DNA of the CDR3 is TGTGCCTGGACCTTCGGGGGTGGAAAAATCTATGGCTACACCTTC. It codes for CAWTFGGGKIYGYTF.

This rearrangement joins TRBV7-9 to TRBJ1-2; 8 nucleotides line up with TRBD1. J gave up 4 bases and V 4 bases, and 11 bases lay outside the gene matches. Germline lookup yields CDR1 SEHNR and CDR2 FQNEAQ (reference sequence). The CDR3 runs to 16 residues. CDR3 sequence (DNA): TGTGCCAGCAGCTCGACGGGGACAGGTGACCTCTATGGCTACACCTTC. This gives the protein CASSSTGTGDLYGYTF.

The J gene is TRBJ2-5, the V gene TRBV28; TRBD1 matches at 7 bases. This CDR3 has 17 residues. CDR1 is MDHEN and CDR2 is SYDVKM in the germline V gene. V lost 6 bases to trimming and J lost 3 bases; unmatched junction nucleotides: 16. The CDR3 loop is CASSSSYGTASEETQYF. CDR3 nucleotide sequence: TGTGCCAGCAGCTCATCGTACGGGACAGCCTCAGAAGAGACCCAGTACTTC.

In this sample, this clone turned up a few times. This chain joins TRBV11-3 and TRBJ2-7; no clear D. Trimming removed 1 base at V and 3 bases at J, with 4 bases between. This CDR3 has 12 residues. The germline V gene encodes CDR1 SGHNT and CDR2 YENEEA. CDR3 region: CASSLVNYEQYF. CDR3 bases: TGTGCCAGCAGCTTAGTAAACTACGAGCAGTACTTC.

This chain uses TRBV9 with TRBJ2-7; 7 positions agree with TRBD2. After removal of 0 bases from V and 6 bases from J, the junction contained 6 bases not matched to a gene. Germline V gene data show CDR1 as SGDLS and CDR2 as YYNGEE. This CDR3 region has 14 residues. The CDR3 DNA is TGTGCCAGCAGCGTAGAAGGGGACTACTCCGAGCAGTACTTC. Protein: CASSVEGDYSEQYF.

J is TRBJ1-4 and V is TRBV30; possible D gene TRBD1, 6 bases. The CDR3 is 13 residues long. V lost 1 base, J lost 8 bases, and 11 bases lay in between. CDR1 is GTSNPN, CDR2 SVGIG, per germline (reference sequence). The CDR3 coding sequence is TGTGCCTGGAGTGCAGGGGAAAAAGAAAAACTGTTTTTT. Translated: CAWSAGEKEKLFF.

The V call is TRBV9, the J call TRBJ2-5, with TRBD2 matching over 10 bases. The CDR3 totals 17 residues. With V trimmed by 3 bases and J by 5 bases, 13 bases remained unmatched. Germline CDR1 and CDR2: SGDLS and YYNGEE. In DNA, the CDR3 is TGTGCCAGCAGCGACGGACTAGCGGATTCGGAGGGGGAGACCCAGTACTTC. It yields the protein CASSDGLADSEGETQYF.

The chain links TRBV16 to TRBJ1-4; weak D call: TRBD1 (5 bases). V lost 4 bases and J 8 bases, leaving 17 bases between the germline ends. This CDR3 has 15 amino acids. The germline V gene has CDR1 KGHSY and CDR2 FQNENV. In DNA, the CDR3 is TGTGCCAGCAGCCGGGTTACAGGCTCTGGGGAAAAACTGTTTTTT. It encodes CASSRVTGSGEKLFF. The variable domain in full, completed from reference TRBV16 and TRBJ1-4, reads GEEVAQTPKHLVRGEGQKAKLYCAPIKGHSYVFWYQQVLKNEFKFLISFQNENVFDETGMPKERFSAKCLPNSPCSLEIQATKLEDSAVYFCASSRVTGSGEKLFFGSGTQLSVL.

Here the CDR3 DNA reads TGTGCCAGCTCTCAGGACAGATCGACTGAAAAACTGTTTTTT. Its protein is CASSQDRSTEKLFF. This chain connects TRBV18 to TRBJ1-4; maybe TRBD1 (6 bases). The CDR3 runs to 14 residues. Germline lookup yields CDR1 KGHSH and CDR2 LQKENI. Between the trimmed V and J ends, which lost 6 bases and 7 bases, there was a span of 15 bases.

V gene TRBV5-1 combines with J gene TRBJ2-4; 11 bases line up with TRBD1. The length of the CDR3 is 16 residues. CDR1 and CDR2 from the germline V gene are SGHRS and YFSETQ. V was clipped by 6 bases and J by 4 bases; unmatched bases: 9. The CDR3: CASTESGTGGKNIQYF. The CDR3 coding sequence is TGCGCCAGCACCGAGTCCGGGACAGGGGGGAAAAACATTCAGTACTTC. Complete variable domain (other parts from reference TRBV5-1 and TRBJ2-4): KAGVTQTPRYLIKTRGQQVTLSCSPISGHRSVSWYQQTPGQGLQFLFEYFSETQRNKGNFPGRFSGRQFSNSRSEMNVSTLELGDSALYLCASTESGTGGKNIQYFGAGTRLSVL.